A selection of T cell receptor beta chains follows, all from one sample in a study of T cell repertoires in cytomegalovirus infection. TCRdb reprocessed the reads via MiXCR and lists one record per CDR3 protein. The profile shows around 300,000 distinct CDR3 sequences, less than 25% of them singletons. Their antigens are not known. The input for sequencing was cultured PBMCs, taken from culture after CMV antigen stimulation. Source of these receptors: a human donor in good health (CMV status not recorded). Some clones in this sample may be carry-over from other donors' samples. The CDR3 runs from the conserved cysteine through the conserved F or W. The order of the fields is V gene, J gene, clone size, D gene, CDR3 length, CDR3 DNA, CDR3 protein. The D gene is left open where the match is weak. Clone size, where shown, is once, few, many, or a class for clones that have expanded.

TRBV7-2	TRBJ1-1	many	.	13	TGTGCCAGCAGCTTAGCGGGGGATACAGGAGCTTTCTTT	CASSLAGDTGAFF
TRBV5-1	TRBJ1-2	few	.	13	TGCGCCAGCAGCATATCAGGGAACGGCGGCTACACCTTC	CASSISGNGGYTF
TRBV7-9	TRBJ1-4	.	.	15	TGTGCCAGCAGCCGTTGGGTGGGGGCCCATGGAAAACTGTTTTTT	CASSRWVGAHGKLFF
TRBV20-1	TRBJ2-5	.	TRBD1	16	TGCAGTGCTGAAGCGCCCCGACAGGGGCTAGTAGAGACCCAGTACTTC	CSAEAPRQGLVETQYF
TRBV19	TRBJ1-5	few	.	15	TGTGCCAGTAGTCCTTGGACAGCTAGCAATCAGCCCCAGCATTTT	CASSPWTASNQPQHF
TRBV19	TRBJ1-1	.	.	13	TGTGCCAGTAGTATTGATGGCGGGACTGAAGCTTTCTTT	CASSIDGGTEAFF
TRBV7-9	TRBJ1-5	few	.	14	TGTGCCAGCAGCCAAACCGGGACAAATTGGCCCCAGCATTTT	CASSQTGTNWPQHF
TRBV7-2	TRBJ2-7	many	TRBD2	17	TGTGCCAGCAGCCTAGGAACTACTAGCGGACCCTCCTACGAGCAGTACTTC	CASSLGTTSGPSYEQYF
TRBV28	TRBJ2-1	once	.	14	TGTGCCAGCAGTCCCACACAGGGCGTCAATGAGCAGTTCTTC	CASSPTQGVNEQFF
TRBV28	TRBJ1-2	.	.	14	TGTGCCAGCAGTCCCGCAGCGAGTGACTATGGCTACACCTTC	CASSPAASDYGYTF
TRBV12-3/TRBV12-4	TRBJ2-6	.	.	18	TGTGCCAGCAGTTTTGAGCTTACGCCCGCCGAAGGGGCCAACGTCCTGACTTTC	CASSFELTPAEGANVLTF
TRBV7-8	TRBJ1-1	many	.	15	TGTGCCAGCAGCTTAGAGCTGGGCTTGAACACTGAAGCTTTCTTT	CASSLELGLNTEAFF
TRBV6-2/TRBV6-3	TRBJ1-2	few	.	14	TGTGCCAGCAGTTACTCGGTGGGACCCAGCGGCTACACCTTC	CASSYSVGPSGYTF
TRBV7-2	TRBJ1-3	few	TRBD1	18	TGTGCCAGCAGCCTTATTCCTCCGGGACAGGGGGCTGGAAACACCATATATTTT	CASSLIPPGQGAGNTIYF
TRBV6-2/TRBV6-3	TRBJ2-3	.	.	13	TGTGCCAGCACGTCGACAAACACAGATACGCAGTATTTT	CASTSTNTDTQYF
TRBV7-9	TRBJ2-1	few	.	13	TGTGCCAGCTACCGAGCAGATTACAATGAGCAGTTCTTC	CASYRADYNEQFF
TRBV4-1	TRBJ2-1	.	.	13	TGCGCCAGCAGCCAAAGGGGCCAGGGTGAGCAGTTCTTC	CASSQRGQGEQFF
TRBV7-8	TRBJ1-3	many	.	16	TGTGCCAGCAGCTTACAATTGCAGGACTCTGGAAACACCATATATTTT	CASSLQLQDSGNTIYF
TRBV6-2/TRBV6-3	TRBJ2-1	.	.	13	TGTGCCAGCACCAAGGGTGGGTACAATGAGCAGTTCTTC	CASTKGGYNEQFF
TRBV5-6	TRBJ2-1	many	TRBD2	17	TGTGCCAGCAGCTTGCCCTTACTAGCGGGAGGACGCAATGAGCAGTTCTTC	CASSLPLLAGGRNEQFF
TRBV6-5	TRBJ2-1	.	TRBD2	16	TGTGCCAGCAGTTACGGGGCGGGAGCCCTATACAATGAGCAGTTCTTC	CASSYGAGALYNEQFF
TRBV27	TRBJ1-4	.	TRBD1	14	TGTGCCAGCCGAGACAGGGGTGGTAATGAAAAACTGTTTTTT	CASRDRGGNEKLFF
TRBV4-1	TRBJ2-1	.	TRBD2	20	TGCGCCAGCAGCCAAGCTTGGGTGACTAGCGGGGGAATGCCGTACAATGAGCAGTTCTTC	CASSQAWVTSGGMPYNEQFF
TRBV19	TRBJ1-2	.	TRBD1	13	TGTGCCAGTAGGACAGGGGGCTTCGGTGGCTACACCTTC	CASRTGGFGGYTF
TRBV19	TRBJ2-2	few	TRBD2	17	TGTGCCAGTAGACATATTAGTCTAGCGGGATACACCGGGGAGCTGTTTTTT	CASRHISLAGYTGELFF
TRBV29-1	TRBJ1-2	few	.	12	TGCAGCGTTGTGGGGCAGAACTATGGCTACACCTTC	CSVVGQNYGYTF
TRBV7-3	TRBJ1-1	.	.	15	TGTGCCAGCAGCTTAAACGCGAGGGGTAACACTGAAGCTTTCTTT	CASSLNARGNTEAFF
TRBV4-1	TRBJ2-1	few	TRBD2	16	TGCGCCAGCAGCCAAGGGGCTAGCGGGGGTTACAATGAGCAGTTCTTC	CASSQGASGGYNEQFF
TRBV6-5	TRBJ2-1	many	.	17	TGTGCCAGCAGTTACTCAGAGCGGCCGAGCTCCTACAATGAGCAGTTCTTC	CASSYSERPSSYNEQFF
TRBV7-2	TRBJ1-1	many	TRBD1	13	TGTGCCAGCAGCGATGACAGGGTCGGTGAAGCTTTCTTT	CASSDDRVGEAFF
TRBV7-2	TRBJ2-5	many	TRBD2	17	TGTGCCAGCAGCCAGGGGATAGCGGGAGGCTTCCAAGAGACCCAGTACTTC	CASSQGIAGGFQETQYF
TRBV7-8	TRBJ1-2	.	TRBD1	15	TGTGCCAGCAGCTCCCTCCGGGACAGGGGATTCGGCTACACCTTC	CASSSLRDRGFGYTF
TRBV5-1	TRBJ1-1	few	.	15	TGCGCCAGCAGCTTGGAAGGGGTTTTGGGCACTGAAGCTTTCTTT	CASSLEGVLGTEAFF
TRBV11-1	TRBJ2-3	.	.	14	TGTGCCAGCAGCCCGTTATCGGGTTCAGATACGCAGTATTTT	CASSPLSGSDTQYF
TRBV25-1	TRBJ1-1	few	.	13	TGTGCCAGCAGTGTCGGACAGATCACTGAAGCTTTCTTT	CASSVGQITEAFF
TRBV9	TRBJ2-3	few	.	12	TGTGCCAGCAGCGTAGGAGAAGATACGCAGTATTTT	CASSVGEDTQYF
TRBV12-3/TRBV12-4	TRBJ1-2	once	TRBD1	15	TGTGCCAGCAGTCATGGGACAGGAGCTAACTATGGCTACACCTTC	CASSHGTGANYGYTF
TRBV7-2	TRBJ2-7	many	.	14	TGTGCCAGCAGCTTAGTTTTGGGCGGCTACGAGCAGTACTTC	CASSLVLGGYEQYF
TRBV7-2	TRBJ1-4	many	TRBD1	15	TGTGCCAGCAGCTTAGCAAGCAGGGGGCGCGAAAAACTGTTTTTT	CASSLASRGREKLFF
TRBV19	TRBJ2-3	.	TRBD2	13	TGTGCCAGTCTAGCGGGGAACACAGATACGCAGTATTTT	CASLAGNTDTQYF
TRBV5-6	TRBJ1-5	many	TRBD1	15	TGTGCCAGCAGCTTGCAGGACAGGGGAAATCAGCCCCAGCATTTT	CASSLQDRGNQPQHF
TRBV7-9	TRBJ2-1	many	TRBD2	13	TGTGCCAGCAGCACAAGACTAGCTAATGAGCAGTTCTTC	CASSTRLANEQFF
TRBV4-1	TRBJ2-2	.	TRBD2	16	TGCGCCAGCAGCCAAGTGTTAGCGGGAGGGGACGGGGAGCTGTTTTTT	CASSQVLAGGDGELFF
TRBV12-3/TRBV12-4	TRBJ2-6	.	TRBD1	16	TGTGCCAGCAGAACACCGACAGGGGTTGGGGCCAACGTCCTGACTTTC	CASRTPTGVGANVLTF
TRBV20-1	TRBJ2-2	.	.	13	TGCAGTGCTACTAGGGGGAACACCGGGGAGCTGTTTTTT	CSATRGNTGELFF
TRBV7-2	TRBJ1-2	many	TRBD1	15	TGTGCCAGCAGCCTTGGACAGGGTGCACACTATGGCTACACCTTC	CASSLGQGAHYGYTF
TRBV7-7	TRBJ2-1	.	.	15	TGTGCTAGCAGCTTTACCCCGGACAGCTACAATGAGCAGTTCTTC	CASSFTPDSYNEQFF
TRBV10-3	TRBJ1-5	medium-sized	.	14	TGTGCCGCGGCCGGAGTCCTGGGGAATCAGCCCCAGCATTTT	CAAAGVLGNQPQHF
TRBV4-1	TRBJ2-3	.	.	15	TGCGCCAGCAGCCAAGTCCAGCGGATCACAGATACGCAGTATTTT	CASSQVQRITDTQYF
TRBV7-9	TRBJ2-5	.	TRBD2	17	TGTGCCAGCAGCACGTGGACTAGCGGGAGGCATCAAGAGACCCAGTACTTC	CASSTWTSGRHQETQYF
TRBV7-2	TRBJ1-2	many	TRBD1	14	TGTGCCAGCAGCTCGGACAGGAGAAACTATGGCTACACCTTC	CASSSDRRNYGYTF
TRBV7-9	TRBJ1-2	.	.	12	TGTGCCAGCAGCTTAGAGACCTATGGCTACACCTTC	CASSLETYGYTF
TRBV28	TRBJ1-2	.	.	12	TGTGCCAGCAGTTCAGGGGACTATGGCTACACCTTC	CASSSGDYGYTF
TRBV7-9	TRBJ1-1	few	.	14	TGTGCCAGCAGCCTCATTACGGAGAACACTGAAGCTTTCTTT	CASSLITENTEAFF
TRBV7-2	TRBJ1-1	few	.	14	TGTGCCAGCAGCCTTGGGGGCGCGGACACTGAAGCTTTCTTT	CASSLGGADTEAFF
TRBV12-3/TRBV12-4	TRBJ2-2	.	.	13	TGTGCCAGCAGTTTGATCAACACCGGGGAGCTGTTTTTT	CASSLINTGELFF